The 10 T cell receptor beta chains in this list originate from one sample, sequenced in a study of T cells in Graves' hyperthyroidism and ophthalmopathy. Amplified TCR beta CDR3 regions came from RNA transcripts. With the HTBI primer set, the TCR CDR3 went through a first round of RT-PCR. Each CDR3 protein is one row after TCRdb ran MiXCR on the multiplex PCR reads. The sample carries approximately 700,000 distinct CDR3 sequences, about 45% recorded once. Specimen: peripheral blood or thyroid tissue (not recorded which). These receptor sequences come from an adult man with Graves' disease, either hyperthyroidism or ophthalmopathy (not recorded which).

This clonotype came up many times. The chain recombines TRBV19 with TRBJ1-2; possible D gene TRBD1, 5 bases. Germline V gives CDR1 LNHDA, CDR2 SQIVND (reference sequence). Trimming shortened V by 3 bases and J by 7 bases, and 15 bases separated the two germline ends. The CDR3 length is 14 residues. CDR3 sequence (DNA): TGTGCCAGTAGTATTGACAGCGGGTCTGCTGGCTACACCTTC. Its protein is CASSIDSGSAGYTF.

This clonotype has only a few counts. DNA for the CDR3: TGTGCCAGCGGACAGGCCTCGGGTAATGAAAAACTGTTTTTT. This encodes CASGQASGNEKLFF. This chain uses TRBV7-9 with TRBJ1-4; 7 bases agree with TRBD1. With V trimmed by 8 bases and J by 4 bases, 7 bases remained unmatched. The CDR3 sequence is 14 residues long. CDR1 and CDR2 from the germline V gene are SEHNR and FQNEAQ (reference sequence). Filled out from reference TRBV7-9 and TRBJ1-4, the complete variable domain reads DTGVSQNPRHKITKRGQNVTFRCDPISEHNRLYWYRQTLGQGPEFLTYFQNEAQLEKSRLLSDRFSAERPKGSFSTLEIQRTEQGDSAMYLCASGQASGNEKLFFGSGTQLSVL.

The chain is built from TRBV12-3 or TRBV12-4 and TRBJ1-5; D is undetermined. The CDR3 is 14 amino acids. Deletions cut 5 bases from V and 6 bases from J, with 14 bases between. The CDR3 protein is CASSPTLRSQPQHF. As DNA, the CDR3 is TGTGCCAGCAGTCCCACTCTTAGGAGTCAGCCCCAGCATTTT.

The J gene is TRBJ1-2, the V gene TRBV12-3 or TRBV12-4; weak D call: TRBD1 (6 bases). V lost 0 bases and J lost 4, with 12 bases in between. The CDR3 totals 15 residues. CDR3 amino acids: CASSLARQGSYGYTF. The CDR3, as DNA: TGTGCCAGCAGTTTAGCGCGGCAGGGGAGCTATGGCTACACCTTC.

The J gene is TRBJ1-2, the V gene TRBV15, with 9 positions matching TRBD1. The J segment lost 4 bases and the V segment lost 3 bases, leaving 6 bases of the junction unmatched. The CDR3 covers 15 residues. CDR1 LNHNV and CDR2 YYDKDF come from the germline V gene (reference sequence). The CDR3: CATSSGLGQGYGYTF. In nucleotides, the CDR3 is TGTGCCACCAGCAGCGGACTGGGACAGGGCTATGGCTACACCTTC. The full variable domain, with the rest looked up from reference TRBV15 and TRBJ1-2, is DAMVIQNPRYQVTQFGKPVTLSCSQTLNHNVMYWYQQKSSQAPKLLFHYYDKDFNNEADTPDNFQSRRPNTSFCFLDIRSPGLGDTAMYLCATSSGLGQGYGYTFGSGTRLTVV.

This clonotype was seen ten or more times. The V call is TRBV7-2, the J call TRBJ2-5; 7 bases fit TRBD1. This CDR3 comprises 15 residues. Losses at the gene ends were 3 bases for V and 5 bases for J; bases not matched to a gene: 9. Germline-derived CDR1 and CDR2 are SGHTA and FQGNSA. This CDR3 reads CASSFDRAKWETQYF. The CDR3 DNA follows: TGTGCCAGCAGCTTTGACAGGGCCAAGTGGGAGACCCAGTACTTC.

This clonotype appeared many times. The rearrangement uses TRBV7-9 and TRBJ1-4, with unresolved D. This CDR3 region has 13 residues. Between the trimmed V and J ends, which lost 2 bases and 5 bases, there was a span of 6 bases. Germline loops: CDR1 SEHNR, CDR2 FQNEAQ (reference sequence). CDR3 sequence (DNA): TGTGCCAGCAGCTTAACACTAAATGAAAAACTGTTTTTT. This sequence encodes CASSLTLNEKLFF.

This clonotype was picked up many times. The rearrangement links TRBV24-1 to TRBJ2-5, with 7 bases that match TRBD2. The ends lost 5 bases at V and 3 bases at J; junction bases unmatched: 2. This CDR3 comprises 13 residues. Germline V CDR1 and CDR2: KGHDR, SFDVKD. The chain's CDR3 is CATSVAGEETQYF. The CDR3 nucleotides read TGTGCCACCAGTGTGGCGGGAGAAGAGACCCAGTACTTC.

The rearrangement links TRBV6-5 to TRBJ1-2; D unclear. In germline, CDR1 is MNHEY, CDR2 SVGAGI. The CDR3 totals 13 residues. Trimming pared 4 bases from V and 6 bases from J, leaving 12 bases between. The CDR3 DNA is TGTGCCAGCAGTTTCGGATCGACGGATGGCTACACCTTC. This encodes CASSFGSTDGYTF.

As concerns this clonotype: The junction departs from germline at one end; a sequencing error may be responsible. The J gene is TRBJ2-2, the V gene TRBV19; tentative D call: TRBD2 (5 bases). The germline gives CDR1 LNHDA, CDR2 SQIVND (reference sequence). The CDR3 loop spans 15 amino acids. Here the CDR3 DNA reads TGTGCCAGTAGTATAGATCTATGGGCAGACGGGGAGCTGCTTTTT. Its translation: CASSIDLWADGELLF.